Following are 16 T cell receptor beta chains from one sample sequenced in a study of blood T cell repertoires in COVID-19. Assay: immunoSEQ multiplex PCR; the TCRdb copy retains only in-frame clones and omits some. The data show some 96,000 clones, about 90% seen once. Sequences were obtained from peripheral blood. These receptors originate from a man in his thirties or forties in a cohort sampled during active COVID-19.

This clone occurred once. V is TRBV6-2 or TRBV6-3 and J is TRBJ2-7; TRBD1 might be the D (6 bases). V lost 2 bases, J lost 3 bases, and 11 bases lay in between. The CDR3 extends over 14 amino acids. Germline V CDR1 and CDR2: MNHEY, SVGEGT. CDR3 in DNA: TGTGCCAGCAGTTACCCCAGGGGCCGCTACGAGCAGTACTTC. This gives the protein CASSYPRGRYEQYF.

Here the CDR3 reads CASSETPRTGGRYEQYF. The CDR3 coding sequence is TGTGCCAGCAGTGAAACCCCGCGGACAGGGGGCAGGTACGAGCAGTACTTC. The chain uses TRBV6-1 and TRBJ2-7; 11 bases line up with TRBD1. CDR1 is MNHNS and CDR2 is SASEGT in the germline V gene. Losses at the gene ends were 2 bases for V and 4 bases for J; bases not matched to a gene: 10. This CDR3 contains 17 residues.

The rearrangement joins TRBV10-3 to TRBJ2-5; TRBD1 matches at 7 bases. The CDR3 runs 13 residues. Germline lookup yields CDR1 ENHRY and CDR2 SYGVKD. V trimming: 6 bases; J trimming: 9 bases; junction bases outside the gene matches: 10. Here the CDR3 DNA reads TGTGCCATCAGCTCCCGGGACAGTGAGGCCCAGTACTTC. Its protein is CAISSRDSEAQYF.

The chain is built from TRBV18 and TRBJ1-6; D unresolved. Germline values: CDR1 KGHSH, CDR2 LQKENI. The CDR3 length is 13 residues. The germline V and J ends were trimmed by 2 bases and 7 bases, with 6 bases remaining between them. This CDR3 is CASSPSGNSPLHF. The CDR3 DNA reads TGTGCCAGCTCACCAAGCGGGAATTCACCCCTCCACTTT.

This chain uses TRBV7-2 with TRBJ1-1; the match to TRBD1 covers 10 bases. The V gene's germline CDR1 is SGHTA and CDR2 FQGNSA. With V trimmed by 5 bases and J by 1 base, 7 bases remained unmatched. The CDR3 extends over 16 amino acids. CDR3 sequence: CASSRQGALTNTEAFF. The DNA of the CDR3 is TGTGCCAGCAGCAGACAGGGGGCTTTGACGAACACTGAAGCTTTCTTT.

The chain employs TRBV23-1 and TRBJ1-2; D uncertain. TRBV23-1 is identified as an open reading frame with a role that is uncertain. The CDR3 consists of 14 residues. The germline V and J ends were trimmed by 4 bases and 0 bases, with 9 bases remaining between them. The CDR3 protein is CASSPPSTNYGYTF. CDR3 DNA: TGCGCCAGCAGTCCCCCCAGTACTAACTATGGCTACACCTTC.

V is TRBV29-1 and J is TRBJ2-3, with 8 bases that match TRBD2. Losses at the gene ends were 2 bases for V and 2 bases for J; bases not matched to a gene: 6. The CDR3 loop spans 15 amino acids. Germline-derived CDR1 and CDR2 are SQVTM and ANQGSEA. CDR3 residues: CSVEPAGEITDTQYF. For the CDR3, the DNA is TGCAGCGTTGAACCAGCGGGGGAAATCACAGATACGCAGTATTTT.

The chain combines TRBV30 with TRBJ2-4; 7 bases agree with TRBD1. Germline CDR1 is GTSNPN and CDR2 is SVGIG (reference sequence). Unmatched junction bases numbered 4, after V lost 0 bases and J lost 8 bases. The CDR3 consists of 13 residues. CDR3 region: CAWSVGQSDIQYF. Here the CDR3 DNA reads TGTGCCTGGAGTGTGGGACAGTCCGACATTCAGTACTTC.

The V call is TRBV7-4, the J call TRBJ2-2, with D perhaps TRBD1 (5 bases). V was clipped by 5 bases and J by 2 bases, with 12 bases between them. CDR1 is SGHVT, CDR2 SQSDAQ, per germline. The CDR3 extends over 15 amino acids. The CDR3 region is CASSDQQDNTGELFF. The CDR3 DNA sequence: TGTGCCAGCAGCGACCAACAGGATAACACCGGGGAGCTGTTTTTT.

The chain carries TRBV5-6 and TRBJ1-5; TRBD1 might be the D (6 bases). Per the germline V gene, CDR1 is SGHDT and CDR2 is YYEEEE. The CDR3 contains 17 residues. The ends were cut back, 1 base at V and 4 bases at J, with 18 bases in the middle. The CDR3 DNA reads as TGTGCCAGCAGCTTGACAGGGTACTGGGGGGGAAATCAGCCCCAGCATTTT. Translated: CASSLTGYWGGNQPQHF.

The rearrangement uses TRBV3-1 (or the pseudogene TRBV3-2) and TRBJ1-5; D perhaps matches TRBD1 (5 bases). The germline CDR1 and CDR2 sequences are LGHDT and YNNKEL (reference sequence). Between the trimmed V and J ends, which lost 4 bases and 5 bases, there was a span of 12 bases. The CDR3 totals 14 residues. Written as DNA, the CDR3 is TGTGCCAGCAGCCTCGGACATTCGGATCAGCCCCAGCATTTT. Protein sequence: CASSLGHSDQPQHF.

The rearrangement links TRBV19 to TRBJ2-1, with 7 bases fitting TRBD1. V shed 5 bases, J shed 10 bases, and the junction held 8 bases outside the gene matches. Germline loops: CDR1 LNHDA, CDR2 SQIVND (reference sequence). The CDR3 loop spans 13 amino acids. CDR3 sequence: CASSVQVGGEQFF. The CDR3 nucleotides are TGTGCCAGTAGTGTCCAGGTAGGGGGCGAGCAGTTCTTC.

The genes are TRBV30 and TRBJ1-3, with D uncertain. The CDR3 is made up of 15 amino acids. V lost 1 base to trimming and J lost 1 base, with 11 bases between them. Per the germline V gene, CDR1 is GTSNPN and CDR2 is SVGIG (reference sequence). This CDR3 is CAWSDFGLSGNTIYF. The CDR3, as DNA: TGTGCCTGGAGTGATTTTGGGCTGTCTGGAAACACCATATATTTT. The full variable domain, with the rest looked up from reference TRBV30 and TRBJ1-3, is SQTIHQWPATLVQPVGSPLSLECTVEGTSNPNLYWYRQAAGRGLQLLFYSVGIGQISSEVPQNLSASRPQDRQFILSSKKLLLSDSGFYLCAWSDFGLSGNTIYFGEGSWLTVV.

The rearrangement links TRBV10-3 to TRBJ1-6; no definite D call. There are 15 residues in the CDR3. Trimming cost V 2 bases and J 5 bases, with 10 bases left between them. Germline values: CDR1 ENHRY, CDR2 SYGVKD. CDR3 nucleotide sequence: TGTGCCATCAGTGAGAGGGAGGTTCATAATTCACCCCTCCACTTT. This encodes CAISEREVHNSPLHF.

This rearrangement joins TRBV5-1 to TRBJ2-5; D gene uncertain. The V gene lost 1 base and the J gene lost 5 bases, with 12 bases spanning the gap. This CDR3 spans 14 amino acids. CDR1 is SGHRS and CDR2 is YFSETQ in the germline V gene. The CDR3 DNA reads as TGCGCCAGCAGCTTGCGGGTGCTTTCGGAGACCCAGTACTTC. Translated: CASSLRVLSETQYF.

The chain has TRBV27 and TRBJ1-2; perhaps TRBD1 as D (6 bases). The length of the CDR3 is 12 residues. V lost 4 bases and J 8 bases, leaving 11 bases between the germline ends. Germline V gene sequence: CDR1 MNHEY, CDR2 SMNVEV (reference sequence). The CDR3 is CASSSTGKGYTF. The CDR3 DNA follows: TGTGCCAGCAGTTCGACAGGAAAGGGCTACACCTTC.